The clone carrying this T cell receptor beta chain was seen more than once but under ten times. This sample stems from a study of T cell responses to AZD1222 COVID-19 vaccine. The protocol was immunoSEQ multiplex PCR, while the TCRdb copy is restricted to in-frame clones and leaves out a portion. This sample yields around 220,000 clones, of which around 94% are seen a single time; over 1.5% belongs to the top ten. This CDR3 spans 12 amino acids. Germline trimming cut 6 bases from V and 7 bases from J; bases unmatched to any gene: 5. The TCR comes from an adult who received the MenACWY meningococcal vaccine as a control. This sequence joins TRBV12-3 or TRBV12-4 and TRBJ1-2, with TRBD1 identical over 7 bases. The sequencing used peripheral blood, collected 28 days after the second dose of the MenACWY control vaccine. CDR3 loop: CASSPGTAGYTF. CDR3 nucleotide sequence: TGTGCCAGCAGCCCCGGGACAGCTGGCTACACCTTC.